The 15 T cell receptor beta chains listed next were all sequenced from one sample in a study of patients and donors after allogeneic stem cell transplantation. TCRdb called the RT-PCR reads again in MiXCR, with one record for every CDR3 protein. Of about 76,000 distinct CDR3 sequences detected, about 25% appear once; the ten largest clones hold about 26%. Input material: blood, either unsorted or a sorted T cell fraction (not recorded which). These receptors came from a human donor who was either an allogeneic HSCT recipient or a stem cell or donor lymphocyte infusion donor (not recorded which). It is not recorded whose cells these are; they may come from a transplant donor.

In this sample, this clonotype turned up a few times. The rearrangement links TRBV12-3 or TRBV12-4 to TRBJ1-2; the match to TRBD1 covers 11 bases. This CDR3 contains 14 residues. V trimming: 7 bases; J trimming: 6 bases; junction bases outside the gene matches: 7. CDR3 nucleotides: TGTGCCAGCACCGTGGGACAGGGGGTGCATGGCTACACCTTC. Protein product: CASTVGQGVHGYTF.

V is TRBV5-1 and J is TRBJ1-1, with a weak D call TRBD1 (5 bases). Per the germline V gene, CDR1 is SGHRS and CDR2 is YFSETQ. The CDR3 is made up of 14 amino acids. Trimming pared 5 bases from V and 0 bases from J, leaving 11 bases between. CDR3 loop: CASRSWGVNTEAFF. For the CDR3, the DNA is TGCGCCAGCAGATCTTGGGGGGTGAACACTGAAGCTTTCTTT.

This clonotype was seen more than once but under ten times. This chain uses TRBV12-5 with TRBJ1-1; 7 nucleotides align to TRBD1. The CDR3 covers 13 residues. The germline gives CDR1 LGHNT, CDR2 FRNRAP. V was clipped by 6 bases and J by 3 bases; unmatched bases: 4. CDR3: CASGQTGYTEAFF. CDR3 bases: TGTGCTAGTGGGCAGACAGGGTACACTGAAGCTTTCTTT. Supplemented by reference TRBV12-5 and TRBJ1-1, the full variable domain reads DARVTQTPRHKVTEMGQEVTMRCQPILGHNTVFWYRQTMMQGLELLAYFRNRAPLDDSGMPKDRFSAEMPDATLATLKIQPSEPRDSAVYFCASGQTGYTEAFFGQGTRLTVV.

This clonotype was recorded a few times. V and J are TRBV29-1 and TRBJ1-2; possible D gene TRBD1, 6 bases. There are 12 residues in the CDR3. Germline CDR1 and CDR2: SQVTM and ANQGSEA. Trimming shortened V by 4 bases and J by 4 bases, and 10 bases separated the two germline ends. Here the CDR3 reads CSVVRGGYGYTF. The CDR3, as DNA: TGCAGCGTTGTGAGGGGGGGCTATGGCTACACCTTC. The variable domain in full, with the rest retrieved from reference TRBV29-1 and TRBJ1-2, is SAVISQKPSRDICQRGTSLTIQCQVDSQVTMMFWYRQQPGQSLTLIATANQGSEATYESGFVIDKFPISRPNLTFSTLTVSNMSPEDSSIYLCSVVRGGYGYTFGSGTRLTVV.

The V and J genes are TRBV5-1 and TRBJ2-1; 10 bases align to TRBD2. In germline, CDR1 is SGHRS, CDR2 YFSETQ. This CDR3 contains 15 residues. The V and J ends lost 5 bases and 4 bases, in that order; junction bases with no gene match: 6. CDR3 sequence reads: CASRTVAGGYNEQFF. The CDR3 DNA is TGCGCCAGCAGGACCGTAGCGGGGGGATACAATGAGCAGTTCTTC.

The V gene is TRBV11-2, the J gene TRBJ1-1; D gene ambiguous. V was shortened by 2 bases and J by 8 bases, with 12 bases between the two germline ends. Germline CDR1 and CDR2: SGHAT and FQNNGV. This CDR3 comprises 13 residues. The DNA for the CDR3 is TGTGCCAGCAGCTTATTTAATTCGGGCGAAGCTTTCTTT. It codes for CASSLFNSGEAFF.

The V gene is TRBV10-3, the J gene TRBJ1-2; D is perhaps TRBD1 (5 bases). Trimming took 6 bases from V and 3 from J, leaving 14 bases between them. CDR1 is ENHRY and CDR2 is SYGVKD in the germline V gene. The CDR3 is 14 residues long. CDR3 sequence: CAIRKTVPYYGYTF. The CDR3, as DNA: TGTGCCATCAGGAAGACAGTACCTTACTATGGCTACACCTTC.

CDR3 sequence reads: CSADRAGGEQYF. CDR3 DNA: TGCAGCGCTGACAGGGCTGGTGGCGAGCAGTACTTC. The rearrangement uses TRBV29-1 and TRBJ2-7; 7 bases map to TRBD1. Per germline, CDR1 SQVTM and CDR2 ANQGSEA. J was trimmed by 6 bases and V by 7 bases; bases with no gene match: 9. CDR3 length: 12 amino acids.

The chain joins TRBV3-1 to TRBJ2-3; D unclear. Germline V gene sequence: CDR1 LGHDT, CDR2 YNNKEL (reference sequence). The CDR3 length is 13 residues. V was shortened by 0 bases and J by 3 bases, with 4 bases between the two germline ends. The CDR3 nucleotides read TGTGCCAGCAGCCAAGATGGAACAGATACGCAGTATTTT. Translating gives CASSQDGTDTQYF.

A single count supports this clonotype. The chain employs TRBV29-1 and TRBJ2-5; 8 bases align to TRBD1. Looked up from germline, CDR1 is SQVTM and CDR2 is ANQGSEA. V lost 6 bases, J lost 5 bases, and 23 bases stayed unmatched. The CDR3 has 18 amino acids. The CDR3 is CSVTPLGAGTGETETQYF. CDR3 sequence (DNA): TGCAGCGTCACACCACTAGGAGCCGGGACAGGCGAAACGGAGACCCAGTACTTC.

This chain links TRBV20-1 with TRBJ2-3, with TRBD1 identical over 9 bases. Trimming at V came to 5 bases and at J to 4 bases, leaving 10 bases not matched to a gene. Germline lookup yields CDR1 DFQATT and CDR2 SNEGSKA (reference sequence). The CDR3 totals 15 residues. The DNA of the CDR3 is TGCAGTGCTCAAGGACTGGACAGGGGACCAGATACGCAGTATTTT. Translation: CSAQGLDRGPDTQYF.

Comment on this clonotype: A read error may account for a junction end that differs from germline. The chain combines TRBV24-1 with TRBJ1-2; D is unclear. The CDR3 is 14 residues long. Germline CDR1 and CDR2: KGHDR and SFDVKD. The CDR3 nucleotides are TGTGCCACCAGCGCGTCCTCCGAGAGGTATGCCTACACCTTC. Its protein is CATSASSERYAYTF.

V and J are TRBV7-3 and TRBJ1-1; D gene ambiguous. CDR1 and CDR2 (germline): SGHTA, FQGTGA. This CDR3 has 14 residues. V was trimmed by 5 bases and J by 0 bases, leaving 10 bases between them. The CDR3 sequence is CASSPDNMNTEAFF. The CDR3 DNA is TGTGCCAGCAGCCCCGACAACATGAACACTGAAGCTTTCTTT.

This clonotype was seen a few times. J is TRBJ2-1 and V is TRBV24-1; D possibly matches TRBD1 or TRBD2 (5 bases each). Germline CDR1 and CDR2: KGHDR and SFDVKD. Trimming removed 8 bases at V and 0 bases at J, with 10 bases between. This CDR3 is built from 14 residues. The CDR3 region has the DNA TGTGCCACCAAGAGGGGAAGCTCCTACAATGAGCAGTTCTTC. This translates into CATKRGSSYNEQFF.

V gene TRBV20-1 combines with J gene TRBJ2-2; 7 bases line up with TRBD2. The CDR3 length is 14 residues. The junction had 2 bases not matched to a gene; V was cut back by 3 bases and J by 1 base. The germline CDR1 and CDR2 sequences are DFQATT and SNEGSKA (reference sequence). The CDR3 region has the DNA TGCAGTGCTAGTACGGGAGGGAACACCGGGGAGCTGTTTTTT. Translation: CSASTGGNTGELFF.